This is a list of T cell receptor beta chains from one sample in a study of T cell responses to AZD1222 COVID-19 vaccine. Repertoires were generated with immunoSEQ multiplex PCR, while TCRdb's copy carries only in-frame clones and drops some. The sample lists tens of thousands of clones, around 93% occurring once. The material sequenced was peripheral blood, taken 28 days after the second AZD1222 dose. The receptors come from an adult who received the AZD1222 COVID-19 vaccine. Each CDR3 is given with its conserved first and last residue. A D gene is named only where the DNA matches it firmly. Clone size is stated in some rows and not others, as once, few, many or a class when expanded.

clone_size	v_call	j_call	d_call	cdr3_nt	cdr3_aa
.	TRBV5-6	TRBJ1-1	.	TGTGCCAGCAGCTTGGGGAGATCCTCTCGGGGGGAAGCTTTCTTT	CASSLGRSSRGEAFF
.	TRBV2	TRBJ1-1	.	TGTGCCAGCAACCAGGTGATGAACACTGAAGCTTTCTTT	CASNQVMNTEAFF
.	TRBV28	TRBJ1-5	TRBD1	TGTGCCAGCAGTTTGTTGAAAGCCCAGGGACAGTATAGCAATCAGCCCCAGCATTTT	CASSLLKAQGQYSNQPQHF
.	TRBV7-2	TRBJ2-5	TRBD1	TGTGCCAGCAGCTTCCTCGGACAGGGGGGGGAGACCCAGTACTTC	CASSFLGQGGETQYF
.	TRBV6-1	TRBJ1-4	.	TGTGCCAGCAGTGAACGGAGGGGTTCTAATGAAAAACTGTTTTTT	CASSERRGSNEKLFF
few	TRBV28	TRBJ2-5	TRBD1	TGTGCCAGCAGATTTACAGGGGCCCTAGGAACGACCCAGTACTTC	CASRFTGALGTTQYF
.	TRBV29-1	TRBJ1-1	.	TGCAGCGCTCTCCTCCGTAGGAACACTGAAGCTTTCTTT	CSALLRRNTEAFF
.	TRBV11-2	TRBJ2-3	.	TGTGCCAGCAGCCCGGGGGCAGATACGCAGTATTTT	CASSPGADTQYF
.	TRBV14	TRBJ2-7	.	TGTGCCAGCAGCCAAGAGGGGGCGCGGGAGCAGTACTTC	CASSQEGAREQYF
once	TRBV28	TRBJ1-5	.	TGTGGAGCAGGGGAAGGCAATCAGCCCCAGCATTTT	CGAGEGNQPQHF
.	TRBV5-4	TRBJ1-5	TRBD1	TGTGCCAGCGGGCAAGACAGGGGCAATCAGCCCCAGCATTTT	CASGQDRGNQPQHF
.	TRBV7-2	TRBJ2-7	TRBD2	TGTGCCAGCAGCTCAGTAGCGGGAGACCTCGGCGAGCAGTACTTC	CASSSVAGDLGEQYF
.	TRBV2	TRBJ2-3	.	TGTGCCAGCAGTGGACTACCCGGGAGCACAGATACGCAGTATTTT	CASSGLPGSTDTQYF
once	TRBV16	TRBJ1-2	.	TGTGCCAGCAGCCCACAAGCTAACTATGGCTACACCTTC	CASSPQANYGYTF
.	TRBV6-2/TRBV6-3	TRBJ2-7	.	TGTGCCAGCAGTGACAGTGTCTACGAGCAGTACTTC	CASSDSVYEQYF
.	TRBV30	TRBJ2-1	TRBD2	TGTGCCTGGAGTCTTAGGACTAGCGGGAGGGCCGGCAATGAGCAGTTCTTC	CAWSLRTSGRAGNEQFF
.	TRBV4-3	TRBJ2-5	.	TGCGCCAGCAGCCAAGATTGGAGGGTTGAAGAGACCCAGTACTTC	CASSQDWRVEETQYF
.	TRBV7-2	TRBJ2-1	TRBD1	TGTGCCAGCAGCCGGGGGACAGGCTCCAATGAGCAGTTCTTC	CASSRGTGSNEQFF
.	TRBV25-1	TRBJ2-7	TRBD1	TGTGCCAGCAGTGAAGGGACAGGGACCGAGCAGTACTTC	CASSEGTGTEQYF
.	TRBV6-5	TRBJ1-6	.	TGTGCCAGCAGTTCTACAGGGCACTATAATTCACCCCTCCACTTT	CASSSTGHYNSPLHF
.	TRBV28	TRBJ1-1	.	TGTGCCAGCAGTCCCGGGGGCCACTGGGACACTGAAGCTTTCTTT	CASSPGGHWDTEAFF
.	TRBV5-1	TRBJ2-2	.	TGCGCCAGCAGCTACCCTGCACCCGACACCGGGGAGCTGTTTTTT	CASSYPAPDTGELFF
.	TRBV5-1	TRBJ2-1	.	TGCGCCAGCAGCCTAGGTAATGAGCAGTTCTTC	CASSLGNEQFF
few	TRBV5-1	TRBJ1-2	.	TGCGCCAGCAGCCGTGACAGACACTACACCTTC	CASSRDRHYTF
.	TRBV11-2	TRBJ2-7	.	TGTGCCAGCAGCTTCGGGACCACATACGAGCAGTACTTC	CASSFGTTYEQYF
.	TRBV9	TRBJ1-5	.	TGTGCCAGCAGCGTAGGGGAGGGGAATAATCAGCCCCAGCATTTT	CASSVGEGNNQPQHF
.	TRBV30	TRBJ1-2	.	TGTGCCTGGAGGGGGGGGTCCTATGGCTACACCTTC	CAWRGGSYGYTF
once	TRBV24-1	TRBJ1-2	.	TGTGCCACCAGTGATTCCGACAGAACTCTCAACTATGGCTACACCTTC	CATSDSDRTLNYGYTF
.	TRBV5-1	TRBJ2-3	.	TGCGCCAGCAGCACCTCAGGGGCTAGCACAGATACGCAGTATTTT	CASSTSGASTDTQYF
.	TRBV5-6	TRBJ1-1	TRBD1	TGTGCCAGCAGCTCCGGACAGGGTGAAGCTTTCTTT	CASSSGQGEAFF
.	TRBV7-2	TRBJ1-5	.	TGTGCCAGCAGCTTTGGGGGGGGAAGCCAGCCCCAGCATTTT	CASSFGGGSQPQHF
.	TRBV5-1	TRBJ2-7	.	TGCGCCAGCAGCTTGGCTGAGAACTACGAGCAGTACTTC	CASSLAENYEQYF
.	TRBV28	TRBJ1-2	TRBD1	TGTGCCAGCAGTTTATCCGAGGGGGCAATGAGTTACGGCTACACCTTC	CASSLSEGAMSYGYTF
.	TRBV24-1	TRBJ2-5	.	TGTGCCACCAGTGATCCGGTCGTTGTGGCCGAGGAGACCCAGTACTTC	CATSDPVVVAEETQYF
.	TRBV6-2/TRBV6-3	TRBJ2-5	TRBD1	TGTGCCAGCAGTTACTCTACGGGACAGGTTGATGAGACCCAGTACTTC	CASSYSTGQVDETQYF
.	TRBV28	TRBJ1-4	TRBD1	TGTGCCAGCAGCGGATTCGGACAGGGGATTAATGAAAAACTGTTTTTT	CASSGFGQGINEKLFF
few	TRBV7-9	TRBJ2-2	.	TGTGCCAGCAGCATCTTCACAGATAACACCGGGGAGCTGTTTTTT	CASSIFTDNTGELFF
.	TRBV20-1	TRBJ2-7	TRBD1	TGCAGTGCTAGTAAGGGGGCAGGGGTCTACGAGCAGTACTTC	CSASKGAGVYEQYF
.	TRBV9	TRBJ2-3	TRBD2	TGTGCCAGCAGCGCCCGACTAGCGGGAAGCACAGATACGCAGTATTTT	CASSARLAGSTDTQYF
once	TRBV28	TRBJ1-2	.	TGTGCCAGCATTGGGTCAGGGCGGTATGGCTACACCTTC	CASIGSGRYGYTF
.	TRBV28	TRBJ2-5	TRBD1	TGTGCCAGCAGGTTGGGACAGGAAGAGACCCAGTACTTC	CASRLGQEETQYF
.	TRBV11-2	TRBJ1-1	.	TGTGCCAGCAGCTTAGGGACAATGAACACTGAAGCTTTCTTT	CASSLGTMNTEAFF
.	TRBV6-5	TRBJ2-7	.	TGTGCCAGCTCCCAGGGCGGAGAGCAGTACTTC	CASSQGGEQYF
.	TRBV4-1	TRBJ2-2	.	TGCGCCAGCAGCCAAGGGGGCGGGACAGCGACCGGGGAGCTGTTTTTT	CASSQGGGTATGELFF
.	TRBV2	TRBJ2-7	.	TGTGCCAGCAGCCTCACAGGGTCCTACGAGCAGTACTTC	CASSLTGSYEQYF
.	TRBV28	TRBJ1-2	.	TGTGCCAGCAGTTTAAAGTGGAGAGCAAACTATGGCTACACCTTC	CASSLKWRANYGYTF
.	TRBV9	TRBJ2-7	.	TGTGCCAGCAGCCCCTCGCCGGGAGACTGGGAGCAGTACTTC	CASSPSPGDWEQYF
.	TRBV15	TRBJ2-3	.	TGTGCCACCAGCATTTCTCGGACAGATACGCAGTATTTT	CATSISRTDTQYF
.	TRBV4-1	TRBJ1-4	.	TGCGCCAGCAGCCAAGGAAATAGGCGCCCTAGGGAAAAACTGTTTTTT	CASSQGNRRPREKLFF